This T cell receptor (beta chain) appears in the sequencing data of a study of T-cell reconstitution after alpha-beta-depleted transplantation in children. Notes on this clonotype: As yet, its antigen is unknown.

Construction of the TCRbeta library involved unique molecular identifiers. One entry per CDR3 protein results from TCRdb running MiXCR on the PCR reads. The sample includes 450,000 to 550,000 distinct CDR3 sequences, about an eighth of them seen just once. Whole-study results and caveats: It was surviving recipient T cells and thymic progenitors that gave some patients high TCRbeta diversity at day 60. Once a year had passed after transplant, T-cell counts and diversity came mostly from newly produced T cells.

CDR1 and CDR2 (germline): MNHNY, SVGAGI (reference sequence). The CDR3 is 13 residues long. Between the trimmed V and J ends, which lost 2 bases and 5 bases, there was a span of 9 bases. The chain has TRBV6-6 and TRBJ2-5; possible D gene TRBD1, 5 bases. Material: PBMCs, mostly from graft donor cells, obtained 180 days after TCRalphabeta/CD19-depleted stem cell transplant. This TCR was recovered from a female patient aged 2 to 10 who had a stem cell transplant for aplastic anemia, so the T cells may come from the graft donor. DNA for the CDR3: TGTGCCAGCAGTTACAGGGGATGGGAGACCCAGTACTTC. Translating it yields CASSYRGWETQYF.